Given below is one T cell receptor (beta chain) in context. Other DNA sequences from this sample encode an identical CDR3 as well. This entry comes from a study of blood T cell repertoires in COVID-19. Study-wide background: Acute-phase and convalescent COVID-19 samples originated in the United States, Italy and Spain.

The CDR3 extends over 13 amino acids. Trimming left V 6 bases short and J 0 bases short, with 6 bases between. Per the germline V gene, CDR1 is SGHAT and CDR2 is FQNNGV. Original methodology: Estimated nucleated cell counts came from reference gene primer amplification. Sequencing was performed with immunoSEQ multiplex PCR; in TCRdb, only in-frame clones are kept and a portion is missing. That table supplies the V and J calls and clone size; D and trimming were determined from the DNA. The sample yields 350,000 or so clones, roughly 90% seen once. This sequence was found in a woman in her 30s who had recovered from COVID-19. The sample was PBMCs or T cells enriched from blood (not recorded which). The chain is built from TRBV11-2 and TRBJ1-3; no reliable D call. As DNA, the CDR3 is TGTGCCAGCAGTCCAGGCTCTGGAAACACCATATATTTT. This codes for CASSPGSGNTIYF. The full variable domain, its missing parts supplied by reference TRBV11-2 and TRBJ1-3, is EAGVAQSPRYKIIEKRQSVAFWCNPISGHATLYWYQQILGQGPKLLIQFQNNGVVDDSQLPKDRFSAERLKGVDSTLKIQPAKLEDSAVYLCASSPGSGNTIYFGEGSWLTVV.